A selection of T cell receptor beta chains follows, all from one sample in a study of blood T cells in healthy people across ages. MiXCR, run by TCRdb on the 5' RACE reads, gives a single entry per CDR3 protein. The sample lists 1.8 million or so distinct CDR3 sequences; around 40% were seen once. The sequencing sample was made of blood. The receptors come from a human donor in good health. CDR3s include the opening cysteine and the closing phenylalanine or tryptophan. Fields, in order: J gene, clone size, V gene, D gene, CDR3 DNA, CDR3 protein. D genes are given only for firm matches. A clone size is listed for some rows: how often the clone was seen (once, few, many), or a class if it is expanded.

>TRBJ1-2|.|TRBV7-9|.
TGTGCCAGCAGCGGGGGACATAAGAACTATGGCTACACCTTC
CASSGGHKNYGYTF
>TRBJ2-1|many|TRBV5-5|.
TGTGCCAGCAGCCTACAACAGAATGAGCAGTTCTTC
CASSLQQNEQFF
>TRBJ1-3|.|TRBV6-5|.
TGTGCCAGCAGTTACTCGATATCCCCTGGAAACACCATATATTTT
CASSYSISPGNTIYF
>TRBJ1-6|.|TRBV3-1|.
TGTGCCAGCAGCCAAGTCGTTGTAGACTCACCCCTCCACTTT
CASSQVVVDSPLHF
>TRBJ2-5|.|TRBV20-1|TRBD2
TGCAGTGCTAGACCTAGCGGGGGGCCGCAAGAGACCCAGTACTTC
CSARPSGGPQETQYF
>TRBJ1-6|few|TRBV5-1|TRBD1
TGCGCCAGCAGCTTGGATGCAGGGGGCTACTCACCCCTCCACTTT
CASSLDAGGYSPLHF
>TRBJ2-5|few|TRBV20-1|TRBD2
TGCAGTGCTCCCACCGGACTAGCGGAGACCCAGTACTTC
CSAPTGLAETQYF
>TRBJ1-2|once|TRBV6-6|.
TGTGCCAGCAGTTCACAAGGGGATGACTATGGCTACACCTTC
CASSSQGDDYGYTF
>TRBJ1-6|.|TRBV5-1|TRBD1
TGCGCCAGCAGCTTAGGTGAGGGGGCAGGTTCACCCCTCCACTTT
CASSLGEGAGSPLHF
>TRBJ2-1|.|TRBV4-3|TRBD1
TGCGCCAGCAGCCAATTTCCTAGTCCGGGACAGGGTCGAAATGAGCAGTTCTTC
CASSQFPSPGQGRNEQFF
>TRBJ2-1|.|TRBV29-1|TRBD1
TGCAGCGTTGAGACAGGGGGCTCGGATGAGCAGTTCTTC
CSVETGGSDEQFF
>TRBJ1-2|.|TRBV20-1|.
TGCAGTGCTCCTAGGGGCCTAGCTAACTATGGCTACACCTTC
CSAPRGLANYGYTF
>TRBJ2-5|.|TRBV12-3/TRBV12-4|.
TGTGCCAGCAGTTTTTCCAGGTTCTCTTACAATGAGCAGTACTTC
CASSFSRFSYNEQYF
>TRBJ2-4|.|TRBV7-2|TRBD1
TGTGCCAGCAGCAAAGGGGGCCAGCAGTACTTC
CASSKGGQQYF
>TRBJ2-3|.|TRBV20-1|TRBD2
TGCAGTGCTACCGCGGGGGGAGGAGAAGATACGCAGTATTTT
CSATAGGGEDTQYF
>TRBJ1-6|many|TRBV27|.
TGTGCCAGCGCCGAGGGGGTCCGGTATAATTCACCCCTCCACTTT
CASAEGVRYNSPLHF
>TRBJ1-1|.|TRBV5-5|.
TGTGCCAGCAGCAAGGAAGTTGGGGGCACTGAAGCTTTCTTT
CASSKEVGGTEAFF
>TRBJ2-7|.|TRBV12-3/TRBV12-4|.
TGTGCCAGCAGTTTCGGCAGGGCGGACAATGAGCAGTACTTC
CASSFGRADNEQYF
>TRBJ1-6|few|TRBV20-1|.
TGCAGTGCTAGAGATGACGCTGGGGATAATTCACCCCTCCACTTT
CSARDDAGDNSPLHF
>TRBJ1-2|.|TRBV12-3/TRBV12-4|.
TGTGCCAGCAGTCCCGGGGGAGGGGACGGCTATGGCTACACCTTC
CASSPGGGDGYGYTF
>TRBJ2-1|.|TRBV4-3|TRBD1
TGCGCCAGCAGCCAACTCGCTACAGGGGATCCATCAAATGAGCAGTTCTTC
CASSQLATGDPSNEQFF
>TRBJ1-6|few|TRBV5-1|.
TGCGCCAGCAGCTTGGACAGTACGGGGTCACCCCTCCACTTT
CASSLDSTGSPLHF
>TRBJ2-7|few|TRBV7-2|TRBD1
TGTGCCAGCAGCTTAGGTGGGACAGGGGCCAGGTACGAGCAGTACTTC
CASSLGGTGARYEQYF
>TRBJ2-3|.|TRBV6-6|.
TGTGCCAGCAGTACGGGTCCCGGGAATACGCAGTATTTT
CASSTGPGNTQYF
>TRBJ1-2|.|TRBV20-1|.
TGCAGTGCCCCGGCGGGGACTAGTTATGGCTACACCTTC
CSAPAGTSYGYTF
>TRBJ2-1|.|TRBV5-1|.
.
CASSLGSQGFGNGQFF
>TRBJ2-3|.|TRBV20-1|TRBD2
TGCAGTGCTGGGCCGACTAGCGGGGGGGCAGTAGATACGCAGTATTTT
CSAGPTSGGAVDTQYF
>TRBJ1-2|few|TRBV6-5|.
TGTGCCAGCAGTTACCCTGTGGAGTACTATGGCTACACCTTC
CASSYPVEYYGYTF
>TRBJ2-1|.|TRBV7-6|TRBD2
TGTGCCAGCAGCTCCGTAGCGGGGGGGCTTAATGAGCAGTTCTTC
CASSSVAGGLNEQFF
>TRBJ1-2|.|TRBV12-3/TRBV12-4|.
TGTGCCAGCAGTTTACATCCGGGGCAGCATGGCTACACCTTC
CASSLHPGQHGYTF
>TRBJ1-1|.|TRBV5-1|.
TGCGCCAGCAGCTTGGAGATTAACGGGAACACTGAAGCTTTCTTT
CASSLEINGNTEAFF
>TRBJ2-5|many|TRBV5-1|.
TGTGCCAGCAGCTTAGAGGGGGGGGAGACCCAGTACTTC
CASSLEGGETQYF
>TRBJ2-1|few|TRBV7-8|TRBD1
TGTGCCAGCAACCAGAGGGACAGGGATCTAAATGAGCAGTTCTTC
CASNQRDRDLNEQFF
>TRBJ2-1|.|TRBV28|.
TGTGCCAGCAGTGTGATGCGAGTATACGAGCAGTTCTTC
CASSVMRVYEQFF
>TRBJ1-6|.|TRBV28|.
TGTGCCAGCATTATCCGAAGCTCCTATAATTCACCCCTCCACTTT
CASIIRSSYNSPLHF
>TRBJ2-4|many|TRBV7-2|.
TGTGCCAGCAGCTTATTAGGGGGAAACATTCAGTACTTC
CASSLLGGNIQYF
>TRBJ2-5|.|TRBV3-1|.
TGTGCCAGCAGCCAAGAGGCAGGGATGGAGACCCAGTACTTC
CASSQEAGMETQYF
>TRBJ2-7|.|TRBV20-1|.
TGCAGTGCTGCTCCGGAACAGGGATCCCTGTACGAGCAGTACTTC
CSAAPEQGSLYEQYF
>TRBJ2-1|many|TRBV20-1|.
TGCAGTGCCGGGGATCAGATCGTTGATGAGCAGTTCTTC
CSAGDQIVDEQFF
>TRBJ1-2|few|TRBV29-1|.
TGCAGCGGTGGTCCGGGTAGTGAATATGGCTACACCTTC
CSGGPGSEYGYTF